This TCR beta chain was profiled in a study of shared clonotypes between healthy human individuals. The assay was immunoSEQ multiplex PCR, and TCRdb's table has in-frame clones only and misses some. The sample consists of 600,000 to 800,000 clones, roughly 72% of them appearing once. The germline V gene has CDR1 MGHDK and CDR2 SYGVNS. Between the trimmed V and J ends, which lost 3 bases and 4 bases, there was a span of 11 bases. The CDR3 has 14 residues. The rearrangement links TRBV25-1 to TRBJ2-3; D is tentatively TRBD1 or TRBD2 (5 bases each). Sequenced material: memory CD4+ T cells sorted from blood. The subset: CD45RA-negative fraction. The sequence was collected from a woman in her twenties or thirties in good health. The CDR3 DNA reads as TGTGCCAGCAGTGAGGGACGCCGCCCAGATACGCAGTATTTT. Translation: CASSEGRRPDTQYF.